This is a list of T cell receptor beta chains from one sample in a study of cytomegalovirus exposure and HLA in healthy donors. Only in-frame clones appear in the TCRdb table, and some are missing; sequencing was by immunoSEQ multiplex PCR. The sample includes 95,000 to 150,000 clones, 77% of them seen just once. The source material was PBMCs. These receptors all stem from a human donor in good health. The CDR3 runs from the conserved cysteine through the conserved F or W. A D gene is named only where the DNA matches it firmly. Clone size is shown for a subset of rows, as once, few, many or a class of expanded clone.

D gene	V gene	CDR3 length	J gene	clone size	CDR3 DNA	CDR3 protein
TRBD1	TRBV28	14	TRBJ1-5	.	TGTGCCAGCTGCGGACAGGGCGGGCATCAGCCCCAGCATTTT	CASCGQGGHQPQHF
TRBD1	TRBV28	16	TRBJ2-7	few	TGTGCCAGCAGTCCAGCGACCGGGACAGCCCGAGGCGAGCAGTACTTC	CASSPATGTARGEQYF
TRBD2	TRBV28	13	TRBJ2-7	few	TGTGCCAGCCATGGGACTAGCGACTACGAGCAGTACTTC	CASHGTSDYEQYF
.	TRBV19	17	TRBJ1-3	.	TGTGCCAGTAGTATTCCCCCTCCAGGCTTCTCTGGAAACACCATATATTTT	CASSIPPPGFSGNTIYF
.	TRBV6-6	15	TRBJ2-3	few	TGTGCCACCAGGGGGGGACCGGCGGGAGCAGATACGCAGTATTTT	CATRGGPAGADTQYF
.	TRBV14	15	TRBJ2-1	.	TGTGCCAGCAGCCAAGGCAGGGAAGCTGGCAATGAGCAGTTCTTC	CASSQGREAGNEQFF
TRBD1	TRBV28	16	TRBJ1-5	.	TGTGCCAGCAGGCGGACAGGGGGCTACGGCAATCAGCCCCAGCATTTT	CASRRTGGYGNQPQHF
.	TRBV5-4	15	TRBJ2-7	.	TGTGCCAGCAGCTTGAGGGACATACGAACCTACGAGCAGTACTTC	CASSLRDIRTYEQYF
.	TRBV7-7	20	TRBJ2-3	.	TGTGCCAGCAGCTCAAGTGGGGCCGTAAGGGACAACACTAGCACAGATACGCAGTATTTT	CASSSSGAVRDNTSTDTQYF
TRBD1	TRBV11-2	16	TRBJ1-4	.	TGTGCCAGCAGCCAGGGACAGGGGGCAACTAATGAAAAACTGTTTTTT	CASSQGQGATNEKLFF
TRBD1	TRBV9	15	TRBJ1-2	.	TGTGCCAGCAGCGTACAGGCAGGGGGCGACTATGGCTACACCTTC	CASSVQAGGDYGYTF
.	TRBV2	15	TRBJ2-1	.	TGTGCCAGCAGTCCGACAGGAACATCCTACAATGAGCAGTTCTTC	CASSPTGTSYNEQFF
.	TRBV19	15	TRBJ2-7	.	TGTGCCAGTAGTTTCGACAGCTCTCCTTCCTACGAGCAGTACTTC	CASSFDSSPSYEQYF
TRBD2	TRBV4-1	17	TRBJ2-1	medium-sized	TGCGCCAGCAGCCTCCGCACGATTAGCGGGAGGGCCGCTGAGCAGTTCTTC	CASSLRTISGRAAEQFF
.	TRBV5-1	15	TRBJ1-6	.	TGCGCCAGCAGTAAAGACCAAGGAGGCAATTCACCCCTCCACTTT	CASSKDQGGNSPLHF
.	TRBV6-6	11	TRBJ1-1	.	TGTGCCAGCAGGCGTAACCCTGAAGCTTTCTTT	CASRRNPEAFF
TRBD2	TRBV18	15	TRBJ2-3	.	TGTGCCAGCTCACCTACTAGCGGGAGCACAGATACGCAGTATTTT	CASSPTSGSTDTQYF
.	TRBV28	15	TRBJ1-1	.	TGTGCCAGCAGTTTCGGGGGGGCGCTAAACACTGAAGCTTTCTTT	CASSFGGALNTEAFF
TRBD1	TRBV10-3	15	TRBJ1-2	few	TGTGCCATCAGTGAGAATACAGGGGGCGGCTATGGCTACACCTTC	CAISENTGGGYGYTF
.	TRBV19	14	TRBJ2-3	.	TGTGCCAGTAGGGGTCCGGGGGTTACAGATACGCAGTATTTT	CASRGPGVTDTQYF
TRBD2	TRBV27	17	TRBJ2-3	.	TGTGCCAGCAGCACAGCGGGAGTAAGTTTTGGCACAGATACGCAGTATTTT	CASSTAGVSFGTDTQYF
TRBD1	TRBV10-3	13	TRBJ2-7	.	TGTGCCATCAGTGCCGGGACAGAGTACGAGCAGTACTTC	CAISAGTEYEQYF
.	TRBV19	11	TRBJ2-7	.	TGTGCCAGTACTAGAGGTTACGAGCAGTACTTC	CASTRGYEQYF
.	TRBV7-9	13	TRBJ2-7	once	TGTGCCAGCAGCTCAGGCGTCTCCTACGAGCAGTACTTC	CASSSGVSYEQYF
TRBD1	TRBV19	13	TRBJ1-2	.	TGTGCCAGTAGTTTCACAGGGGGTTCTGGCTACACCTTC	CASSFTGGSGYTF
.	TRBV27	16	TRBJ2-7	.	TGTGCCAGCAGTTTATCGAAGGCAGGGAACACCTACGAGCAGTACTTC	CASSLSKAGNTYEQYF
TRBD1	TRBV29-1	14	TRBJ2-7	once	TGCAGCGTTGACCGGGACAGCGACTCCTACGAGCAGTACTTC	CSVDRDSDSYEQYF
TRBD1	TRBV7-9	14	TRBJ2-7	.	TGTGCCAGCAGCTTAGGGCGGACAGGCTACGAGCAGTACTTC	CASSLGRTGYEQYF
TRBD1	TRBV7-9	15	TRBJ1-1	.	TGTGCCAGCAGCCGGGGACAGGGAACGAACACTGAAGCTTTCTTT	CASSRGQGTNTEAFF
.	TRBV21-1	18	TRBJ2-4	.	TGTGCCAGCAGCAAAGAGCGGCGGGAGGGCCGTACCAAAAACATTCAGTACTTC	CASSKERREGRTKNIQYF
TRBD1	TRBV19	13	TRBJ1-2	.	TGTGCCAGTAGTCCGGGGACAGGGGTCGTTTACACCTTC	CASSPGTGVVYTF
TRBD1	TRBV5-1	15	TRBJ2-2	.	TGCGCCAGCAGCTTCTTACAGGGGGCGGACGGGGAGCTGTTTTTT	CASSFLQGADGELFF
TRBD1	TRBV10-1	16	TRBJ2-3	once	TGCGCCAGCAGTGAGCGGGCAGGGGGAAGGGCAGATACGCAGTATTTT	CASSERAGGRADTQYF
.	TRBV30	13	TRBJ1-1	few	TGTGCCTGGCAACAGGGTAGGGGCACTGAAGCTTTCTTT	CAWQQGRGTEAFF
TRBD2	TRBV29-1	17	TRBJ2-1	.	TGCAGCTCCATAGGGACTAGCGGGGGGAGCTCCTACAATGAGCAGTTCTTC	CSSIGTSGGSSYNEQFF
.	TRBV9	14	TRBJ2-2	.	TGTGCCAGCAGCGTAGAACTAGCAGAAGGGGAGCTGTTTTTT	CASSVELAEGELFF
.	TRBV5-6	14	TRBJ1-1	.	TGTGCCAGCAGCGCGACAAGGCAGAACACTGAAGCTTTCTTT	CASSATRQNTEAFF
.	TRBV27	16	TRBJ2-1	.	TGTGCCAGCAGTCCCACCCTGGACAGTTCCTACAATGAGCAGTTCTTC	CASSPTLDSSYNEQFF
TRBD1	TRBV28	14	TRBJ2-7	once	TGTGCCAGCAGGAACAGGGGCAGAATCTACGAGCAGTACTTC	CASRNRGRIYEQYF
.	TRBV30	16	TRBJ2-2	few	TGTGCCTGGAGTGTACGGAATAGCGGTTACACCGGGGAGCTGTTTTTT	CAWSVRNSGYTGELFF
TRBD1	TRBV7-9	15	TRBJ2-2	once	TGTGCCAGCAGCTCGGCGGACAGGGACACCGGGGAGCTGTTTTTT	CASSSADRDTGELFF
.	TRBV28	14	TRBJ1-2	.	TGTGCCAGCAGTTTGGCCCCACAGTCCTATGGCTACACCTTC	CASSLAPQSYGYTF
.	TRBV14	13	TRBJ1-1	.	TGTGCCAGCAGCCTCGGATGGCCGGCTAGAGCTTTCTTT	CASSLGWPARAFF
.	TRBV6-5	14	TRBJ2-7	few	TGTGCCAGCAGTGAGGATGGCCTTCTCGGGGAGCAGTACTTC	CASSEDGLLGEQYF
.	TRBV6-6	12	TRBJ2-7	.	TGTGCCACCGGAGGTACTTCCTACGAGCAGTACTTC	CATGGTSYEQYF